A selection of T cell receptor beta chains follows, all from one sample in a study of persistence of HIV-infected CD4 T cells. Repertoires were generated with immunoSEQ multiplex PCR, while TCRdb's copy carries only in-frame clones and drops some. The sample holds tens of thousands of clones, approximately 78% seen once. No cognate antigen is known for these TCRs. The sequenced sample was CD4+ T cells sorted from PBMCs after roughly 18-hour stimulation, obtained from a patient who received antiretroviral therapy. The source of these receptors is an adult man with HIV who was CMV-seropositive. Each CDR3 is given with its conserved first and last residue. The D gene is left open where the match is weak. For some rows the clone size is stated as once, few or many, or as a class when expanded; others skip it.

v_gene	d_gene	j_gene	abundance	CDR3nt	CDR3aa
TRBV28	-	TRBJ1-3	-	TGTGCCAGCAGTCCTCTTGGGACTCCTGGAAACACCATATATTTT	CASSPLGTPGNTIYF
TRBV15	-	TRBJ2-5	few	TGTGCCACCAGCTCTAACAGGAGGGACCAAGAGACCCAGTACTTC	CATSSNRRDQETQYF
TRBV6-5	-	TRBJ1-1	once	TGTGCCAGCATACGCCCAGACCTATACACTGAAGCTTTCTTT	CASIRPDLYTEAFF
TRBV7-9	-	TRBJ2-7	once	TGTGCCAGCCAAAGGGGGAGCTCCTACGAGCAGTACTTC	CASQRGSSYEQYF
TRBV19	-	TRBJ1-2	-	TGTGCCAGTCGGAAGGAAACTAACTATGGCTACACCTTC	CASRKETNYGYTF
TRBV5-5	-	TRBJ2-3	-	TGTGCCAGCAGCTTCCTACTTTCTGGGGCATTAGATACGCAGTATTTT	CASSFLLSGALDTQYF
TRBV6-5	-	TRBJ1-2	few	TGTGCCACCCTTCGAGGCCTTAAAGATGGCTACACCTTC	CATLRGLKDGYTF
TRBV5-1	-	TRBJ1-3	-	TGCGCCAGCAGCCTCTATTCGGGAGGAAACACCATATATTTT	CASSLYSGGNTIYF
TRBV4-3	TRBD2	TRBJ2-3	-	TGCGCCAGCAGCCAACAAGCGGGAGGCACAGATACGCAGTATTTT	CASSQQAGGTDTQYF
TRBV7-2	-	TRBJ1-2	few	TGTGCCAGCAGCTTACAGGGAATTAACTATGGCTACACCTTC	CASSLQGINYGYTF
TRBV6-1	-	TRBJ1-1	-	TGTGCCAGCAGTGAACAGGGGATGACTGAAGCTTTCTTT	CASSEQGMTEAFF
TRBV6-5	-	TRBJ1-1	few	TGTGCCAGCAGTTACTCTTCCTCTGTTGGGACTGAAGCTTTCTTT	CASSYSSSVGTEAFF
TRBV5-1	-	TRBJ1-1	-	TGCGCCAGCAGCTCCGGGGTTAACACTGAAGCTTTCTTT	CASSSGVNTEAFF
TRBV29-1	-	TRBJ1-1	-	TGCAGCCCGAGCCATGGCGGTGACACTGAAGCTTTCTTT	CSPSHGGDTEAFF
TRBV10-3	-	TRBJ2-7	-	TGTGCCATCAGTGACCGGAACTACGAGCAGTACTTC	CAISDRNYEQYF
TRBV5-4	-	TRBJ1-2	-	TGTGCCAGCAGCTTGGTATCTAGGGGGGGCTATGGCTACACCTTC	CASSLVSRGGYGYTF
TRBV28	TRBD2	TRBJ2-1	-	TGTGCCAGCAGTTTATACCTAGCGGACTCGAGGAGGGGGCAGTTCTTC	CASSLYLADSRRGQFF
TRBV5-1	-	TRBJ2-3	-	TGCGCCAGCAGCTTATCCACAGATACGCAGTATTTT	CASSLSTDTQYF
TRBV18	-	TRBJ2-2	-	TGTGCCAGCTCACCGTTTTGGCTGACGAACACCGGGGAGCTGTTTTTT	CASSPFWLTNTGELFF
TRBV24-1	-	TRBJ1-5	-	TGTGCCACCAGTGGGAGCCACAGGGCCGGGCAGCCCCAGCATTTT	CATSGSHRAGQPQHF
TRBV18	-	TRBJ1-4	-	TGTGCCAGCTCACCCTCAAATTTACCAACTAATGAAAAACTGTTTTTT	CASSPSNLPTNEKLFF
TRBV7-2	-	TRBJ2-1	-	TGTGCCAGCAGCCTCAGAAGGACAGTTGCTGGGGAGCAGTTCTTC	CASSLRRTVAGEQFF
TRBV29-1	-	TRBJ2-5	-	TGCAGCGTTGACCGGGGGGCGGAGACCCAGTACTTC	CSVDRGAETQYF
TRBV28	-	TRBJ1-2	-	TGTGCCAGCAGTTTGCTCGCCTATGGCTACACCTTC	CASSLLAYGYTF
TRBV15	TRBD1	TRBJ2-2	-	TGTGCCACCAGCAGAGAGACAGGGGATTACACCGGGGAGCTGTTTTTT	CATSRETGDYTGELFF
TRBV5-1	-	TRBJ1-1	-	TGCGCCAGCAGTGGACCGAACTCACTCGGAGGAACTGAAGCTTTCTTT	CASSGPNSLGGTEAFF
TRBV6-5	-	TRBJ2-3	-	TGTGCCAGCAGTTCTTTAACAGCAACGCTGTATTTT	CASSSLTATLYF
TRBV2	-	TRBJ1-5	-	TGTGCCAGCAGCGTCGGCGGAGGGAGGAATCAGCCCCAGCATTTT	CASSVGGGRNQPQHF
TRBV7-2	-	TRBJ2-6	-	TGTGCCAGCAGCTTCCCGTCTGGGGGGGCCAACGTCCTGACTTTC	CASSFPSGGANVLTF
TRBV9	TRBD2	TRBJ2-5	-	TGTGCCAGCAGCGTATGGGGGGGAGGTTCGGGAGAGACCCAGTACTTC	CASSVWGGGSGETQYF
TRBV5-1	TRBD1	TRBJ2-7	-	TGCGCCAGCAGCTTGGAGGCGACAGGGCTCCACGAGCAGTACTTC	CASSLEATGLHEQYF
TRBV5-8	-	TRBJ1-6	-	TGTGCCAGCAGCTTGTCTCCTGGTGATTCACCCCTCCACTTT	CASSLSPGDSPLHF
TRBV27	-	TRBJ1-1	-	TGTGCCAGCAGTCCACAGGGTCTAAACACTGAAGCTTTCTTT	CASSPQGLNTEAFF
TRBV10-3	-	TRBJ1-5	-	TGTGCCATCAGTTCTCCCCTCCAGCCCCAGCATTTT	CAISSPLQPQHF
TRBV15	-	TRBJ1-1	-	TGTGCCACCAAGGCAGCTGGGACCGTTAACACTGAAGCTTTCTTT	CATKAAGTVNTEAFF
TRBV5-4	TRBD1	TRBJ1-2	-	TGTGCCAGCAGCGGGACAGGGCTCCCAAACTATGGCTACACCTTC	CASSGTGLPNYGYTF
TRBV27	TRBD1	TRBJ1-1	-	TGTGCCAGCAGCCGGTTTACAGGGGCAAACACTGAAGCTTTCTTT	CASSRFTGANTEAFF
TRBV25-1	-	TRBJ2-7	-	TGTGCCAGCAGTGAACCGGGCCTCTACGAGCAGTACTTC	CASSEPGLYEQYF
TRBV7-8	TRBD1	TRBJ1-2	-	TGTGCCAGCAGCGCGGGACAGGGAAGAGGCTACACCTTC	CASSAGQGRGYTF
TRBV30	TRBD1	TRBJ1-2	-	TGTGCCTGGATGGAAAGGGGGCTGATCAATGGCTACACCTTC	CAWMERGLINGYTF
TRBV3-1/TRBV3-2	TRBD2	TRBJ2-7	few	TGTGCCAGCAGCCAAGATCTTCTAGCGGGAGCGGAGCAGTACTTC	CASSQDLLAGAEQYF
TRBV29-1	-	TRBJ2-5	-	TGCAGCGTTGAGAGTGTGGGGAAGAGGGAGACCCAGTACTTC	CSVESVGKRETQYF
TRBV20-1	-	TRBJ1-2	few	TGCAGTGCTAGTCCACAGTATGGCTACACCTTC	CSASPQYGYTF
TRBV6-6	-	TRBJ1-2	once	TGTGCCAGCAGTCCACAGGGTTGGGGCTACACCTTC	CASSPQGWGYTF
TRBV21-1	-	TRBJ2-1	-	TGTGCCAGCAGCAAAGATCGACTAGCGAATGAGCAGTTCTTC	CASSKDRLANEQFF
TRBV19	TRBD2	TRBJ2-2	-	TGTGCCAGTAGTGGCCCGGGACTAGCGGGAGGGGTTGGCACCGGGGAGCTGTTTTTT	CASSGPGLAGGVGTGELFF
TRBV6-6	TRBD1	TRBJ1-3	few	TGTGCCAGCACCCGGGACAGCTTCTCTGGAAACACCATATATTTT	CASTRDSFSGNTIYF
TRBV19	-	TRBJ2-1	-	TGTGCCAGTCGGGGTTACAATGAGCAGTTCTTC	CASRGYNEQFF
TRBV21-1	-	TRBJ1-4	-	TGTGCCAGCAGCAAAGAATATAGACCTAAAGGGGAAAAACTGTTTTTT	CASSKEYRPKGEKLFF
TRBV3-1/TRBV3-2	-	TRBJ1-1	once	TGTGCCAGCAGCCAGTGGACTGGGAACACTGAAGCTTTCTTT	CASSQWTGNTEAFF
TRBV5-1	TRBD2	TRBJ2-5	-	TGCGCCAGCAGCTCCCCGGGGGGGCAACAAGAGACCCAGTACTTC	CASSSPGGQQETQYF
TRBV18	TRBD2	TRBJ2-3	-	TGTGCCAGCTCACCGGCCCGGGGGGTTGGAGATACGCAGTATTTT	CASSPARGVGDTQYF
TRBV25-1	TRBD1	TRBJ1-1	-	TGTGCCAGCAGTGAGCCGGGACAGGGCACTGAAGCTTTCTTT	CASSEPGQGTEAFF
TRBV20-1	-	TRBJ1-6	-	TGCAGTGCTAGTCGGTCCGGGGGCTACTCACCCCTCCACTTT	CSASRSGGYSPLHF